This T cell receptor (beta chain) was recorded in a study of shared clonotypes between healthy human individuals. Sequenced by immunoSEQ multiplex PCR; TCRdb stores in-frame clones only, minus some. The sample carries about 980,000 clones, 76% recorded once. This receptor was obtained from a man aged 18 to 29 in good health. Sequencing was done on a sample of memory CD4+ T cells sorted from blood. The subset is: CD45RA-negative fraction.

The CDR3 nucleotides read TGCGCCAGCAGAACCGGGACAGCAAATGAAAAACTGTTTTTT. Translation: CASRTGTANEKLFF. The rearrangement uses TRBV5-1 and TRBJ1-4; the match to TRBD1 covers 7 bases. J gave up 5 bases and V 5 bases, and 6 bases lay outside the gene matches. The CDR3 totals 14 residues. Germline V lookup: CDR1 SGHRS, CDR2 YFSETQ.